These T cell receptor beta chains were read from a single sample in a study of blood T cells in healthy people across ages. Using its own MiXCR run on the 5' RACE reads, TCRdb lists one record per CDR3 protein. In the table there are approximately 850,000 distinct CDR3 sequences, approximately 48% of which are singletons. The sequencing sample was made of blood. All receptors come from a man aged 55 to 70 in good health. CDR3s include the opening cysteine and the closing phenylalanine or tryptophan. D genes are given only for firm matches. Clone size is not always given. Where it is, it says once, few, many or a class for expanded clones.

- | TRBJ2-1 | TRBV3-1 | TRBD1 | TGTGCCAGCAGGAAGACAGGGGGAGGGAACAATGAGCAGTTCTTC | CASRKTGGGNNEQFF
few | TRBJ2-3 | TRBV24-1 | - | TGTGCCACCAGTGATTTGATGAGGGGTACGCAGTATTTT | CATSDLMRGTQYF
- | TRBJ2-5 | TRBV4-3 | - | TGCGCCAGCAGCCAAGAAAGGGGGGAGACCCAGTACTTC | CASSQERGETQYF
- | TRBJ1-5 | TRBV7-2 | - | TGTGCCAGCAGCTTAGCATATGATCAGCCCCAGCATTTT | CASSLAYDQPQHF
- | TRBJ1-4 | TRBV5-1 | - | TGCGCCAGCAGCTTGGACGCAGGAAATGAAAAACTGTTTTTT | CASSLDAGNEKLFF
- | TRBJ1-1 | TRBV6-5 | - | TGTGCCAGCAGTCTCAACACGAACAGGAACACTGAAGCTTTCTTT | CASSLNTNRNTEAFF
few | TRBJ1-1 | TRBV10-3 | - | TGTGCCATCAGTGTAGCGGGGAACACTGAAGCTTTCTTT | CAISVAGNTEAFF
many | TRBJ2-1 | TRBV13 | - | TGTGCCAGCAGCCCCCCCTCCTACAATGAGCAGTTCTTC | CASSPPSYNEQFF
few | TRBJ2-4 | TRBV11-2 | TRBD2 | TGTGCCAGCAGCTCAGGACTAGCGGGGGGTAACATTCAGTACTTC | CASSSGLAGGNIQYF
- | TRBJ2-5 | TRBV5-6 | - | TGTGCCAGCAGCAAACAGGGATTAGGGCAAGAGACCCAGTACTTC | CASSKQGLGQETQYF
- | TRBJ2-1 | TRBV5-6 | - | TGTGCCAGCAGCTTGGGGCCCGCAGGTGAGCAGTTCTTC | CASSLGPAGEQFF
- | TRBJ2-1 | TRBV7-8 | TRBD1 | TGTGCCAGCAGAAAACCAGGGACAGGATCCTACAATGAGCAGTGCTTC | CASRKPGTGSYNEQCF
few | TRBJ2-1 | TRBV4-3 | TRBD2 | TGCGCCAGCAGCCAAGATCAAGTTCAGGCGGGGGGGTACAATGAGCAGTTCTTC | CASSQDQVQAGGYNEQFF
- | TRBJ2-3 | TRBV15 | - | TGTGCCACCAGCAGAGATAGGACTAACTCAGATACGCAGTATTTT | CATSRDRTNSDTQYF
- | TRBJ2-3 | TRBV12-3/TRBV12-4 | - | TGTGCCAGCAGTTCGACTAAACCAGATACGCAGTATTTT | CASSSTKPDTQYF
few | TRBJ2-7 | TRBV27 | - | TGTGCCAGTTCACGGGTGCCGAGGAGTACCTACGAGCAGTACTTC | CASSRVPRSTYEQYF
- | TRBJ1-2 | TRBV6-1 | - | TGTGCCAGCAGTGAAGCTCAGGCCCGCGATGGCTACACCTTC | CASSEAQARDGYTF
few | TRBJ1-4 | TRBV3-1 | - | TGTGCCAGCAGCTTACCGGGAACAACTAATGAAAAACTGTTTTTT | CASSLPGTTNEKLFF
- | TRBJ2-1 | TRBV20-1 | - | TGCAGTGCGGCCCGGTTAGAAGGGCAGTTCTTC | CSAARLEGQFF
- | TRBJ2-7 | TRBV9 | TRBD2 | TGTGCCAGTTCTAATAGCGGGGGCTACGAGCAGTACTTC | CASSNSGGYEQYF
- | TRBJ2-3 | TRBV25-1 | - | TGTGCCAGCAGTCAATGGGTAGAGCGCACAGATACGCAGTATTTT | CASSQWVERTDTQYF
- | TRBJ1-5 | TRBV28 | - | TGTGCCAGCAGTTCCTCGCCAGGATTAGGCTCTATTAGTCAGCCCCAGCATTTT | CASSSSPGLGSISQPQHF
- | TRBJ2-7 | TRBV6-5 | - | TGTGCCAGCAGTTACCCGGGGGCGGCCGAGCAGTACTTC | CASSYPGAAEQYF
- | TRBJ2-1 | TRBV6-2/TRBV6-3 | TRBD1 | TGTGCCAGCAGCCTAACAGGGGTCACCTACAATGAGCAGTTCTTC | CASSLTGVTYNEQFF
- | TRBJ2-5 | TRBV7-8 | - | TGTGCCAGCAGCTTACAGAATGAGGAGCAGTACTTC | CASSLQNEEQYF
few | TRBJ2-6 | TRBV30 | - | TGTGAAGGGGCCAACGTCCTGACTTTC | CEGANVLTF
- | TRBJ1-6 | TRBV25-1 | TRBD1 | TGTGCCAGCAGTGGCACAGGGGCTAGCTCCTATAATTCACCCCTCCACTTT | CASSGTGASSYNSPLHF
- | TRBJ2-7 | TRBV6-1 | TRBD1 | TGTGCCTGCAGTGAACGGGACAGGGGGATCAGCGAGCAGTACTTC | CACSERDRGISEQYF
- | TRBJ2-7 | TRBV7-9 | TRBD1 | TGTGCCAGCAGAGCACAGGGGGCAGGGTACGAGCAGTACTTC | CASRAQGAGYEQYF
- | TRBJ1-2 | TRBV30 | - | TGTGCCTGGAGTCCTGGGACTTTCGCCTACACCTTC | CAWSPGTFAYTF
- | TRBJ1-1 | TRBV7-9 | TRBD1 | TGTGCCAGCAGCCTACAGGGGAGTAACACTGAAGCTTTCTTT | CASSLQGSNTEAFF
- | TRBJ2-1 | TRBV7-3 | - | TGTGCCAGCAGCTTAAGTAAGACAGCCGGTGAGCAGTTCTTC | CASSLSKTAGEQFF
- | TRBJ2-1 | TRBV29-1 | - | TGCAGCGTTGTCGCTGGAGGGGCCTACAATGAGCAGTTCTTC | CSVVAGGAYNEQFF
- | TRBJ2-5 | TRBV5-6 | - | TGTGCCAGCAGCGTGGGACACTCACAAGAGACCCAGTACTTC | CASSVGHSQETQYF
- | TRBJ1-6 | TRBV5-1 | TRBD1 | TGCGCCAGCGGAGACACGGGACAGGGGGATTCACCCCTCCACTTT | CASGDTGQGDSPLHF
- | TRBJ1-6 | TRBV5-6 | TRBD1 | TGTGCCAGCAGCTTGGCCGGCCATGACAGGGCTGGTTCACCCCTCCACTTT | CASSLAGHDRAGSPLHF
- | TRBJ2-1 | TRBV3-1 | TRBD1 | TGTGCCAGCAGCCAAGATCAGGGGGACGTGTACAATGAGCAGTTCTTC | CASSQDQGDVYNEQFF
- | TRBJ1-6 | TRBV11-2 | - | TGTGCCAGCAGCCATGGACAAAATTCACCCCTCCACTTT | CASSHGQNSPLHF
- | TRBJ1-2 | TRBV30 | TRBD1 | TGTGCCTGGACTGGGACAGGGGGCGGTAGCTACACCTTC | CAWTGTGGGSYTF
- | TRBJ2-5 | TRBV6-2/TRBV6-3 | - | TGTGCCAGCCGCCCGGCGGGCTACAATGAGCAGTACTTC | CASRPAGYNEQYF
few | TRBJ1-1 | TRBV18 | - | TGTGCCAGCTCACCACCGAGGAACACTGAAGCTTTCTTT | CASSPPRNTEAFF
- | TRBJ2-7 | TRBV3-1 | - | TGTGCCAGCAGCCAAAGGGGGGGCGAAAAAAACGAGCAGTACTTC | CASSQRGGEKNEQYF
once | TRBJ2-3 | TRBV28 | TRBD1 | TGTGCCAGCAGTTCTCCGGCCACGACAGGGGTAATGGATACGCAGTATTTT | CASSSPATTGVMDTQYF
many | TRBJ2-1 | TRBV5-1 | TRBD2 | TGCGCCAGCAGCTTGGTTAGCGGGGGGGCTAACTACAATGAGCAGTTCTTC | CASSLVSGGANYNEQFF
few | TRBJ2-1 | TRBV29-1 | TRBD2 | TGCAGCGCCGCCCGAGCGGGGGGGCGGAATGAGCAGTTCTTC | CSAARAGGRNEQFF
once | TRBJ1-5 | TRBV21-1 | - | TGTGCCAGCAGCCACTGCCATCAGCCCCAGCATTTT | CASSHCHQPQHF
- | TRBJ1-2 | TRBV7-2 | TRBD1 | TGTGCCAGCAGCCCGCAAGTCGGGGTACAGGGGGATGGCTACACCTTC | CASSPQVGVQGDGYTF
- | TRBJ1-1 | TRBV9 | - | TGTGCCAGCAGCCCACGACATGGGAACACTGAAGCTTTCTTT | CASSPRHGNTEAFF
- | TRBJ2-4 | TRBV2 | - | TGTGCCAGCAGTGTGGAGGTAGCCAAAAACATTCAGTACTTC | CASSVEVAKNIQYF
- | TRBJ1-1 | TRBV5-1 | - | TGCGCCAGCAGCTTGGATGCAGTTAGGACTGAAGCTTTCTTT | CASSLDAVRTEAFF
- | TRBJ2-3 | TRBV9 | - | TGTGCCAGCAGCGGGACTATCGTCGGTACGCAGTATTTT | CASSGTIVGTQYF
- | TRBJ2-5 | TRBV7-2 | TRBD2 | TGTGCCAGCACCCGCCCCGGCGGGGGAAATGAGCAGTACTTC | CASTRPGGGNEQYF
- | TRBJ2-7 | TRBV10-3 | - | TGTGCCATCAGTGTCGGGACCGCGTACGAGCAGTACTTC | CAISVGTAYEQYF
few | TRBJ2-7 | TRBV9 | - | TGTGCCAGCAGCGTAGTGTCAGGGTCCAACGAGCAGTACTTC | CASSVVSGSNEQYF
- | TRBJ2-5 | TRBV20-1 | - | TGCAGTGCTAGAGATCCCCCCGACCCGGGGCAAACCCAGTACTTC | CSARDPPDPGQTQYF
- | TRBJ2-7 | TRBV7-9 | - | TGTGCCATAGACAGGCGTCTGGGGGAGCAGTACTTC | CAIDRRLGEQYF
- | TRBJ2-5 | TRBV3-1 | - | TGTGCCAGCAGCCATAGGGGTAGTAAAGAGACCCAGTACTTC | CASSHRGSKETQYF
many | TRBJ2-3 | TRBV29-1 | - | TGCAGCGTTGACGGGGGAAGCACAGATACGCAGTATTTT | CSVDGGSTDTQYF
- | TRBJ2-4 | TRBV7-2 | TRBD1 | TGTGCCAGCAGCTTAGCCGGGACAGGTCTAGCCAAAAACATTCAGTACTTC | CASSLAGTGLAKNIQYF